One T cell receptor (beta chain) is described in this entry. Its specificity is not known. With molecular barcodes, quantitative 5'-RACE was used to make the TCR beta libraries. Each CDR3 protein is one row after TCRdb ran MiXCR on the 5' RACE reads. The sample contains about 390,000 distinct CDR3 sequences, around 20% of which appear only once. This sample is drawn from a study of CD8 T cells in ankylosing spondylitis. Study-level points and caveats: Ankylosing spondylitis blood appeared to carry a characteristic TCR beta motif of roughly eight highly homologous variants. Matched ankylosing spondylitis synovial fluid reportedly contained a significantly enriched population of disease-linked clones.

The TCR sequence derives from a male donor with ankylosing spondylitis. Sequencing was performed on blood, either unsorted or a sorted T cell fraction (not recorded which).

CDR3 amino acids: CASSKPGTVYEQYF. DNA for the CDR3: TGTGCCAGCAGCAAACCCGGGACTGTATACGAGCAGTACTTC. The V gene is TRBV28, the J gene TRBJ2-7; D perhaps matches TRBD2 (6 bases). Germline V CDR1 and CDR2: MDHEN, SYDVKM. The CDR3 is 14 residues long. Trimming cost V 6 bases and J 4 bases, with 16 bases left between them.